Following are 12 T cell receptor beta chains from one sample sequenced in a study of T cells after yellow fever vaccination. TCRdb re-called the 5' RACE reads with MiXCR, one entry per CDR3 protein. The table records around 250,000 distinct CDR3 sequences, around 7% of them present only once. The sequencing here drew on CD4+ T cells sorted from PBMCs, taken 15 days after the yellow fever booster vaccination. The receptors were gathered from a man aged 25-45 years who received the YFV17D yellow fever vaccine.

This clonotype was counted a few times. V gene TRBV5-1 combines with J gene TRBJ2-7, with TRBD1 matching 8 bases. This CDR3 region has 14 residues. After removal of 4 bases from V and 6 bases from J, the junction contained 9 bases not matched to a gene. CDR1 SGHRS and CDR2 YFSETQ come from the germline V gene. The CDR3 spells CASSPGTGNLEQYF. In nucleotides, the CDR3 is TGCGCCAGCAGCCCAGGGACAGGTAATCTCGAGCAGTACTTC.

This clonotype was observed many times. The V gene is TRBV4-2, the J gene TRBJ2-2; 9 nucleotides align to TRBD2. CDR3 size: 16 residues. Germline trimming cut 4 bases from V and 4 bases from J; bases unmatched to any gene: 7. Germline V gene sequence: CDR1 LGHNA, CDR2 YNFKEQ. CDR3 protein: CASSPGGLAVTGELFF. CDR3 coding DNA: TGTGCCAGCAGCCCTGGGGGACTAGCCGTCACCGGGGAGCTGTTTTTT.

This clonotype was counted ten times or more. The V gene is TRBV7-9, the J gene TRBJ2-5, with D possibly TRBD2 on 5 matching bases. V was trimmed by 8 bases and J by 6 bases, leaving 10 bases between them. CDR3 length: 11 residues. Germline V gene data show CDR1 as SEHNR and CDR2 as FQNEAQ (reference sequence). In DNA, the CDR3 is TGTGCCAGCGAGGGCCCCAAGACCCAGTACTTC. Residues: CASEGPKTQYF.

This rearrangement joins TRBV4-3 to TRBJ1-1, with TRBD1 matching 7 bases. V trimming: 0 bases; J trimming: 6 bases; junction bases outside the gene matches: 10. The CDR3 sequence is 16 residues long. CDR1 LGHNA and CDR2 YSLEER come from the germline V gene. The DNA of the CDR3 is TGCGCCAGCAGCCAAGAAGGGGGCAGCTCGGTGGCTGAAGCTTTCTTT. Protein sequence: CASSQEGGSSVAEAFF.

V gene TRBV20-1 combines with J gene TRBJ2-3, with D hard to call. V was cut by 6 bases and J by 0 bases, with 13 bases left in between. The CDR3 runs to 14 residues. CDR1 is DFQATT, CDR2 SNEGSKA, per germline (reference sequence). CDR3 loop: CSAAPVQSTDTQYF. The CDR3 DNA follows: TGCAGTGCCGCCCCGGTCCAGAGCACAGATACGCAGTATTTT.

This clonotype was picked up many times. The chain has TRBV20-1 and TRBJ2-5; possibly TRBD2 for D (8 bases). CDR1 DFQATT and CDR2 SNEGSKA come from the germline V gene (reference sequence). The germline V and J ends were trimmed by 6 bases and 2 bases, with 19 bases remaining between them. The CDR3 totals 15 residues. In DNA, the CDR3 is TGCAGTGCCGGGGGGGAGGGGGCGCGTCAAGAGACCCAGTACTTC. Protein sequence: CSAGGEGARQETQYF.

The table lists this clonotype with a few counts. This chain uses TRBV9 with TRBJ1-6; D ambiguous. Germline-derived CDR1 and CDR2 are SGDLS and YYNGEE. The V and J ends lost 4 bases and 0 bases respectively, with 17 bases between them. The length of the CDR3 is 18 residues. This CDR3 is CASSPHLTAHSYNSPLHF. The CDR3 coding sequence is TGTGCCAGCAGCCCACACCTCACAGCGCACTCCTATAATTCACCCCTCCACTTT.

This clonotype was recorded many times. The V call is TRBV7-9, the J call TRBJ2-7, with TRBD2 as a possible D gene (5 bases). The ends were cut back, 1 base at V and 2 bases at J, with 9 bases in the middle. This CDR3 contains 14 residues. CDR1 and CDR2 (germline): SEHNR, FQNEAQ (reference sequence). The CDR3 sequence: CASSLGLRAYEQYF. The CDR3 DNA reads as TGTGCCAGCAGCTTAGGGTTGCGGGCCTACGAGCAGTACTTC.

The rearrangement uses TRBV24-1 and TRBJ1-6; the match to TRBD1 covers 7 bases. The CDR3 loop spans 14 amino acids. After removal of 9 bases from V and 5 bases from J, the junction contained 6 bases not matched to a gene. CDR1 and CDR2 (germline): KGHDR, SFDVKD. The CDR3 is CATQRDRDNSPLHF. CDR3 bases: TGTGCCACCCAGCGGGACAGAGATAATTCACCCCTCCACTTT.

There are many counts of this clonotype. This chain joins TRBV29-1 and TRBJ2-4; maybe TRBD1 (6 bases). V shed 7 bases and J shed 0 bases, with 10 bases lying between them. This CDR3 spans 13 amino acids. Germline V gives CDR1 SQVTM, CDR2 ANQGSEA. CDR3 protein: CSATGTAKNIQYF. The CDR3 DNA reads as TGCAGCGCGACAGGAACAGCCAAAAACATTCAGTACTTC.

This clonotype was counted at least ten times. This chain links TRBV7-9 with TRBJ2-3; D perhaps matches TRBD2 (5 bases). This CDR3 is 15 amino acids long. The V gene lost 2 bases and the J gene lost 0 bases, with 9 bases spanning the gap. Germline V lookup: CDR1 SEHNR, CDR2 FQNEAQ (reference sequence). CDR3 loop: CASSLPAVSTDTQYF. The DNA for the CDR3 is TGTGCCAGCAGCTTACCAGCGGTTAGCACAGATACGCAGTATTTT.

In this sample, this clonotype turned up many times. The V call is TRBV5-6, the J call TRBJ1-4; 9 nucleotides align to TRBD1. CDR3 length: 15 amino acids. Losses at the gene ends were 4 bases for V and 4 bases for J; bases not matched to a gene: 5. Germline CDR1 SGHDT, CDR2 YYEEEE. CDR3 in amino acids: CASSRRDRVNEKLFF. As DNA, the CDR3 is TGTGCCAGCAGCCGCCGGGACAGGGTTAATGAAAAACTGTTTTTT.